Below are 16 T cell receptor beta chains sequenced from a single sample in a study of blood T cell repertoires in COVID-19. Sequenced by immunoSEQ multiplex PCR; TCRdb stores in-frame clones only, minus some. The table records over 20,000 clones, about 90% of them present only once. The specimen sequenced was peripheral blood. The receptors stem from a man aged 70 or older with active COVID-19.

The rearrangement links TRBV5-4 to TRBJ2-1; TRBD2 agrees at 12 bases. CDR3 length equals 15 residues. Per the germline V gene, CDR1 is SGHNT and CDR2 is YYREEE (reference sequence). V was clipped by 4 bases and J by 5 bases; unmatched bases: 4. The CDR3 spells CASSPGTSGHNEQFF. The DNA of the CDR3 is TGTGCCAGCAGCCCCGGGACTAGCGGGCACAATGAGCAGTTCTTC.

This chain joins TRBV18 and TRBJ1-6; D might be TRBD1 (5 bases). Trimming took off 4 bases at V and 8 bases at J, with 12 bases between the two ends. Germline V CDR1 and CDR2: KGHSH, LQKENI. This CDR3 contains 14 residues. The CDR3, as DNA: TGTGCCAGCTCACTCACAGGTTTCGATTCACCCCTCCACTTT. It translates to CASSLTGFDSPLHF.

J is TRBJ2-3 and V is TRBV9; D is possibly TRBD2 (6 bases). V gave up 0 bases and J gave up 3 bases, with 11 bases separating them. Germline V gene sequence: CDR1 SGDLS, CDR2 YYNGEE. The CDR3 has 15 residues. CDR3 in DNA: TGTGCCAGCAGCGTAGAACCCGGGAGTACAGATACGCAGTATTTT. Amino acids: CASSVEPGSTDTQYF.

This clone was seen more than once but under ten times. The CDR3 reads CASSPSGAGNTIYF. As DNA, the CDR3 is TGTGCCAGCAGCCCCTCAGGGGCTGGAAACACCATATATTTT. The chain links TRBV3-1 (or the pseudogene TRBV3-2) to TRBJ1-3, with D maybe TRBD1 (6 bases). Germline V lookup: CDR1 LGHDT, CDR2 YNNKEL (reference sequence). The CDR3 is 14 amino acids. Trimming left V 4 bases short and J 2 bases short, with 9 bases between.

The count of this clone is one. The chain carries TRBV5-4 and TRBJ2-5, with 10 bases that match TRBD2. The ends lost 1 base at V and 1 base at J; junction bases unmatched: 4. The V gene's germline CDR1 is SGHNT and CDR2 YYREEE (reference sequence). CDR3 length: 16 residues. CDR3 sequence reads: CASSLNPSGGQETQYF. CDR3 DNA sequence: TGTGCCAGCAGCTTGAACCCTAGCGGGGGCCAAGAGACCCAGTACTTC.

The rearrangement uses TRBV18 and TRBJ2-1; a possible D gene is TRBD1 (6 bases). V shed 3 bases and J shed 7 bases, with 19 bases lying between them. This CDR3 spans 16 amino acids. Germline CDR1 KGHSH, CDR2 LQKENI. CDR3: CASSPAGTPTGNEQFF. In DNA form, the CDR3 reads TGTGCCAGCTCACCGGCCGGGACACCCACTGGGAATGAGCAGTTCTTC.

The CDR3 DNA reads as TGTGCCAGCAGCCTGGAGGGGCAGGGTCAGCCCCAGCATTTT. Its protein is CASSLEGQGQPQHF. V usage is TRBV5-4 and J usage is TRBJ1-5, with D maybe TRBD1 (5 bases). The CDR3 covers 14 residues. Per the germline V gene, CDR1 is SGHNT and CDR2 is YYREEE (reference sequence). V lost 4 bases and J lost 6, with 14 bases in between.

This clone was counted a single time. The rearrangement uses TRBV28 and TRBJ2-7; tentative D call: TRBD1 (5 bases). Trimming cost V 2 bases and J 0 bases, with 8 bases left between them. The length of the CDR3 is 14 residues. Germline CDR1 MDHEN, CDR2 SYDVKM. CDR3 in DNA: TGTGCCAGCAGTTTAGGAGACAGCTCCTACGAGCAGTACTTC. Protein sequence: CASSLGDSSYEQYF.

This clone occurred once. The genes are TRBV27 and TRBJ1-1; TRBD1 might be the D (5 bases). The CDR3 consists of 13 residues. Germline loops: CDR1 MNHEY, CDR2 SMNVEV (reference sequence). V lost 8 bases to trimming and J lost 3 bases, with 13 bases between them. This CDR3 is CASGQGRDTEAFF. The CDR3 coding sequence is TGTGCCAGCGGGCAGGGTCGGGACACTGAAGCTTTCTTT.

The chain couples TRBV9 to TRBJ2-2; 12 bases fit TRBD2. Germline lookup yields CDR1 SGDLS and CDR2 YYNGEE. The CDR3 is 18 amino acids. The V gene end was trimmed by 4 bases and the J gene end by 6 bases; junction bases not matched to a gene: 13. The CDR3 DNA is TGTGCCAGCAGCCTAGGGCTAGCGGGAGGGCCAGGTTCCGGGGAGCTGTTTTTT. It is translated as CASSLGLAGGPGSGELFF.

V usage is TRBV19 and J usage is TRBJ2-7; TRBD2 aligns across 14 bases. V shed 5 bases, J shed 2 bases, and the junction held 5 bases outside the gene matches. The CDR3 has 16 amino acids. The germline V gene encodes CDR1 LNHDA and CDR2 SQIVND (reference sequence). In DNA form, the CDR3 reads TGTGCCAGTAGTTGGGGACTAGCGGGAGACACCTACGAGCAGTACTTC. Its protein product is CASSWGLAGDTYEQYF. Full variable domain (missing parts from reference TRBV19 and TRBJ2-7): DGGITQSPKYLFRKEGQNVTLSCEQNLNHDAMYWYRQDPGQGLRLIYYSQIVNDFQKGDIAEGYSVSREKKESFPLTVTSAQKNPTAFYLCASSWGLAGDTYEQYFGPGTRLTVT.

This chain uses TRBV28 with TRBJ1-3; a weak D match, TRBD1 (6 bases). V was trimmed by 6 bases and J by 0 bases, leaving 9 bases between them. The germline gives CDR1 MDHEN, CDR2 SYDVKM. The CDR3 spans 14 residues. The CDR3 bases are TGTGCCAGCAGGGACAGTCGCTCTGGAAACACCATATATTTT. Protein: CASRDSRSGNTIYF.

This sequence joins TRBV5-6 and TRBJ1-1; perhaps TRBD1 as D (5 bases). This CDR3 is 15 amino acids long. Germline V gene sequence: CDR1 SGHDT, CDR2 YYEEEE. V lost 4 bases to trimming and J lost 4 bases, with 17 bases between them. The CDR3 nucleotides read TGTGCCAGCAGCCGAGAATCGGGGGGTGGCACTGAAGCTTTCTTT. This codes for CASSRESGGGTEAFF. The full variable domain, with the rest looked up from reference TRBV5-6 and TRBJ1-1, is DAGVTQSPTHLIKTRGQQVTLRCSPKSGHDTVSWYQQALGQGPQFIFQYYEEEERQRGNFPDRFSGHQFPNYSSELNVNALLLGDSALYLCASSRESGGGTEAFFGQGTRLTVV.

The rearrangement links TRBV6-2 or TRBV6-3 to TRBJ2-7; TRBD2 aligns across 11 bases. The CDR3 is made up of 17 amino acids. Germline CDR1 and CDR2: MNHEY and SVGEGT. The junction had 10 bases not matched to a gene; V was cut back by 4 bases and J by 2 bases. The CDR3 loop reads CASSLLAGVEGTYEQYF. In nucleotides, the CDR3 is TGTGCCAGCAGTTTACTAGCGGGAGTTGAAGGCACCTACGAGCAGTACTTC.

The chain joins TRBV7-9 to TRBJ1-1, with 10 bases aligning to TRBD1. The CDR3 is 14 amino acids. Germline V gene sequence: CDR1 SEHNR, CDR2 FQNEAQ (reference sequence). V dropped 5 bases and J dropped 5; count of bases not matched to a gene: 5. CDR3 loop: CASSGQGVWTEAFF. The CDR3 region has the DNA TGTGCCAGCAGCGGACAGGGGGTGTGGACTGAAGCTTTCTTT.

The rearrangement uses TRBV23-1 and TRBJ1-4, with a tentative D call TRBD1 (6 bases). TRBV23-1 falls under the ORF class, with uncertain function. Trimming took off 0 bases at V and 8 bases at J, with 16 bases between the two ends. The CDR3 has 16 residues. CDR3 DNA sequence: TGCGCCAGCAGTCAATCAAAGGGACAATTGAAAGAAAAACTGTTTTTT. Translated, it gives CASSQSKGQLKEKLFF.